These 17 T cell receptor beta chains came from one sample sequenced in a study of blood T cell repertoires in COVID-19. Using immunoSEQ multiplex PCR, the repertoire was profiled, and TCRdb retains in-frame clones only, with some absent. The sample contains some 180,000 clones, approximately 85% of which appear only once. The source material was peripheral blood. The origin of the receptors is a woman aged 60-75 years with acute or convalescent COVID-19.

The rearrangement joins TRBV3-1 (or the pseudogene TRBV3-2) to TRBJ1-2; weak D call: TRBD1 (5 bases). Germline-derived CDR1 and CDR2 are LGHDT and YNNKEL (reference sequence). Trimming stripped 6 bases from V and 6 bases from J, with 14 bases between. This CDR3 has 13 amino acids. CDR3 coding DNA: TGTGCCAGCAGGTCACAGGCTGGGCATGGCTACACCTTC. Its protein product is CASRSQAGHGYTF.

This sequence joins TRBV18 and TRBJ2-1; D might be TRBD2 (6 bases). The CDR3 runs to 13 residues. CDR1 and CDR2 from the germline V gene are KGHSH and LQKENI. V was shortened by 3 bases and J by 6 bases, with 9 bases between the two germline ends. The CDR3 here is CASSPGLFNEQFF. CDR3 bases: TGTGCCAGCTCACCGGGACTTTTCAATGAGCAGTTCTTC.

The chain uses TRBV19 and TRBJ2-2; maybe TRBD1 (5 bases). Trimming stripped 6 bases from V and 4 bases from J, with 18 bases between. This CDR3 region has 16 residues. Germline V gene data show CDR1 as LNHDA and CDR2 as SQIVND (reference sequence). The CDR3: CASRDTISIRTGELFF. The CDR3 DNA reads TGTGCCAGTAGGGACACGATATCCATTCGCACCGGGGAGCTGTTTTTT.

The chain uses TRBV28 and TRBJ1-1; 11 bases align to TRBD1. Germline trimming cut 7 bases from V and 7 bases from J; bases unmatched to any gene: 5. The germline gives CDR1 MDHEN, CDR2 SYDVKM. This CDR3 contains 13 residues. The DNA of the CDR3 is TGTGCCAGCACAGCAGGGACAGGGGGTGAAGCTTTCTTT. The encoded protein is CASTAGTGGEAFF.

This clone was detected once. The chain uses TRBV6-5 and TRBJ1-6; possibly TRBD1 for D (6 bases). The germline V gene has CDR1 MNHEY and CDR2 SVGAGI. This CDR3 has 16 residues. Trimming took 0 bases from V and 14 from J, leaving 20 bases between them. CDR3 DNA sequence: TGTGCCAGCAGTTACTCGAGTGGCAGGGGCACTGGGGCCCTCCACTTT. Its protein is CASSYSSGRGTGALHF.

This chain connects TRBV19 to TRBJ1-2, with TRBD1 matching 10 bases. In germline, CDR1 is LNHDA, CDR2 SQIVND (reference sequence). The CDR3 sequence is 15 residues long. V lost 5 bases, J lost 6 bases, and 9 bases stayed unmatched. This chain's CDR3 is CASSSRDRGLDGYTF. The CDR3 DNA follows: TGTGCCAGTAGTTCCCGGGACAGGGGCTTGGATGGCTACACCTTC. The entire variable domain, with the rest obtained from reference TRBV19 and TRBJ1-2, is as follows: DGGITQSPKYLFRKEGQNVTLSCEQNLNHDAMYWYRQDPGQGLRLIYYSQIVNDFQKGDIAEGYSVSREKKESFPLTVTSAQKNPTAFYLCASSSRDRGLDGYTFGSGTRLTVV.

This chain links TRBV19 with TRBJ2-3; D perhaps matches TRBD2 (5 bases). This CDR3 region has 15 residues. Trimming took 0 bases from V and 0 from J, leaving 7 bases between them. Germline loops: CDR1 LNHDA, CDR2 SQIVND (reference sequence). CDR3 sequence: CASSIDWTSTDTQYF. The CDR3 coding sequence is TGTGCCAGTAGTATAGATTGGACTAGCACAGATACGCAGTATTTT.

The chain links TRBV9 to TRBJ2-4; the match to TRBD2 covers 10 bases. CDR1 is SGDLS, CDR2 YYNGEE, per germline. The CDR3 is 16 residues long. Trimming at V came to 0 bases and at J to 6 bases, leaving 6 bases not matched to a gene. The CDR3 spells CASSVGTSGMGNIQYF. CDR3 DNA: TGTGCCAGCAGCGTAGGCACTAGCGGGATGGGAAACATTCAGTACTTC. The whole variable domain, filled in from reference TRBV9 and TRBJ2-4, reads DSGVTQTPKHLITATGQRVTLRCSPRSGDLSVYWYQQSLDQGLQFLIQYYNGEERAKGNILERFSAQQFPDLHSELNLSSLELGDSALYFCASSVGTSGMGNIQYFGAGTRLSVL.

This chain connects TRBV5-1 to TRBJ2-5; 9 bases agree with TRBD2. This CDR3 region has 15 residues. The V segment lost 3 bases and the J segment 5 bases; nucleotides outside the gene matches: 8. The germline V gene has CDR1 SGHRS and CDR2 YFSETQ. CDR3 loop: CASSYGTGLAETQYF. The CDR3 DNA follows: TGCGCCAGCAGCTACGGTACCGGACTAGCGGAGACCCAGTACTTC. Full variable domain (outside the CDR3, taken from reference TRBV5-1 and TRBJ2-5): KAGVTQTPRYLIKTRGQQVTLSCSPISGHRSVSWYQQTPGQGLQFLFEYFSETQRNKGNFPGRFSGRQFSNSRSEMNVSTLELGDSALYLCASSYGTGLAETQYFGPGTRLLVL.

This chain connects TRBV29-1 to TRBJ1-5; D not resolved. CDR3 length: 13 amino acids. Germline assignment: CDR1 SQVTM and CDR2 ANQGSEA. The V end lost 6 bases, the J end lost 3 bases, and 12 bases lay between the germline ends. The CDR3 DNA sequence: TGCAGCGTCAAAGGCGGGGTCAATCAGCCCCAGCATTTT. Translating gives CSVKGGVNQPQHF.

This chain links TRBV27 with TRBJ2-3; a possible D gene is TRBD1 (6 bases). Germline lookup yields CDR1 MNHEY and CDR2 SMNVEV (reference sequence). V shed 3 bases and J shed 5 bases, with 12 bases lying between them. This CDR3 region has 14 residues. Here the CDR3 reads CASSFWGRRDTQYF. The CDR3 DNA is TGTGCCAGCAGTTTCTGGGGGCGGAGAGATACGCAGTATTTT.

The chain uses TRBV7-9 and TRBJ1-2, with 8 positions matching TRBD1. This CDR3 has 14 residues. CDR1 is SEHNR and CDR2 is FQNEAQ in the germline V gene (reference sequence). J lost 4 bases, V lost 2 bases, and 3 bases had no gene match. DNA of the CDR3: TGTGCCAGCAGCTTACAGGGGGCGGGCTATGGCTACACCTTC. This gives the protein CASSLQGAGYGYTF.

The CDR3 DNA reads TGTGCCAGCAGCAACAATGAGCAGTTCTTC. Protein product: CASSNNEQFF. This chain joins TRBV6-5 and TRBJ2-1; D remains unclear. CDR3 length: 10 residues. V shed 6 bases and J shed 5 bases, with 2 bases lying between them. The germline V gene encodes CDR1 MNHEY and CDR2 SVGAGI.

This chain joins TRBV13 and TRBJ1-1, with TRBD1 matching over 7 bases. Germline loops: CDR1 PRHDT, CDR2 FYEKMQ (reference sequence). The V and J ends lost 1 base and 12 bases, in that order; junction bases with no gene match: 5. The CDR3 runs to 12 residues. CDR3 in amino acids: CASSLETGKSFF. CDR3 coding DNA: TGTGCCAGCAGCTTAGAGACAGGGAAATCTTTCTTT. Based on the CDR3 plus reference TRBV13 and TRBJ1-1, the full variable domain is AAGVIQSPRHLIKEKRETATLKCYPIPRHDTVYWYQQGPGQDPQFLISFYEKMQSDKGSIPDRFSAQQFSDYHSELNMSSLELGDSALYFCASSLETGKSFFGQGTRLTVV.

The chain recombines TRBV5-5 with TRBJ2-7; D might be TRBD1 (6 bases). V was trimmed by 3 bases and J by 7 bases, leaving 23 bases between them. The CDR3 covers 16 residues. Germline CDR1 reads SGHKS; CDR2 reads YYEKEE (reference sequence). The CDR3 is CASSYRASSHSGEQYF. Written as DNA, the CDR3 is TGTGCCAGCAGCTACAGGGCTTCGAGTCACTCCGGAGAGCAGTACTTC.

V is TRBV19 and J is TRBJ1-6, with D unresolved. Germline assignment: CDR1 LNHDA and CDR2 SQIVND (reference sequence). The CDR3 is 12 amino acids. Trimming pared 5 bases from V and 10 bases from J, leaving 9 bases between. This CDR3 reads CASSSGISPLHF. The CDR3 DNA is TGTGCCAGTAGTTCCGGGATCTCACCCCTCCACTTT.

CDR3 region: CASSYAGGEAFF. The CDR3 nucleotides read TGTGCCAGCAGTTACGCCGGGGGGGAAGCTTTCTTT. The chain couples TRBV6-2 or TRBV6-3 to TRBJ1-1, with D tentatively TRBD1 (5 bases). CDR3 length equals 12 residues. Germline assignment: CDR1 MNHEY and CDR2 SVGEGT. The V end was cut by 2 bases, the J end by 8 bases, with 9 bases between.